This T cell receptor (beta chain) was profiled in a study of blood T cell repertoires in COVID-19. Trimming left V 5 bases short and J 0 bases short, with 14 bases between. The V gene's germline CDR1 is SGHDN and CDR2 FVKESK. This CDR3 has 15 residues. This clone was counted only a few times. TCRdb keeps only in-frame clones here, not all; method: immunoSEQ multiplex PCR. The sample has fewer than 200,000 clones, approximately 84% seen once; the top ten hold about 2.5%. The receptor was isolated from a woman of 80 years or more with COVID-19, enrolled during active disease. The chain links TRBV14 to TRBJ2-7, with TRBD1 as a possible D gene (6 bases). The material sequenced was peripheral blood. The CDR3 reads CASSRTGTPSYEQYF. The CDR3, as DNA: TGTGCCAGCAGCAGAACAGGGACCCCCTCCTACGAGCAGTACTTC.